What follows is one T cell receptor beta chain and its context. Its cognate antigen is unknown. V shed 4 bases and J shed 0 bases, with 13 bases lying between them. The CDR3 has 15 residues. CDR1 is SGHRS, CDR2 YFSETQ, per germline. This specimen comes from a study of T cell responses to AZD1222 COVID-19 vaccine. Regarding the study as a whole: It was only a handful of AZD1222 recipients who were seropositive at baseline.

Some second doses came at about 4 weeks and others at about 12 weeks; these were pooled. Here immunoSEQ multiplex PCR was the method, and the copy in TCRdb shows in-frame clones only, minus some. The table lists around 80,000 clones, less than 95% of them singletons. The source was peripheral blood, collected 28 days after the second AZD1222 dose. The chain recombines TRBV5-1 with TRBJ1-1; D not resolved. The source is an adult who received the AZD1222 COVID-19 vaccine. DNA for the CDR3: TGCGCCAGCAGCCTACAGACAAATTTGAACACTGAAGCTTTCTTT. Protein sequence: CASSLQTNLNTEAFF.